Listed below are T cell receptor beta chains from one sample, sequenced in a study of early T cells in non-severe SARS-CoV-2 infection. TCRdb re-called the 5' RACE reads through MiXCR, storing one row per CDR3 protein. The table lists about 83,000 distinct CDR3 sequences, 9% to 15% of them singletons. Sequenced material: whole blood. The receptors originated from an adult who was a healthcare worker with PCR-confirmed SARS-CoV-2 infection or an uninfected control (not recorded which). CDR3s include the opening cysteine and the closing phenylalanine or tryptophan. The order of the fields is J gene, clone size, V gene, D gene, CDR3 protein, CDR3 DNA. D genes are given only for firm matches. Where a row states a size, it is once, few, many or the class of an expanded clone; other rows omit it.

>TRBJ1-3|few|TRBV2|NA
CASKEEGAGNTIYF
TGTGCCAGCAAGGAGGAGGGGGCTGGAAACACCATATATTTT
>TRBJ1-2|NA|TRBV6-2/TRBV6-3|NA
CASSTGPRYGYTF
TGTGCCAGCAGCACGGGCCCCCGCTATGGCTACACCTTC
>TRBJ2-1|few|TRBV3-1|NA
CASEDASSYNEQFF
TGTGCCAGCGAAGACGCCAGCTCCTACAATGAGCAGTTCTTC
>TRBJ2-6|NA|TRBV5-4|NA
CASSIPGSGANVLTF
TGTGCCAGCAGCATCCCAGGCTCTGGGGCCAACGTCCTGACTTTC
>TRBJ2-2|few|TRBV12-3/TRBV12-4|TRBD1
CASSFAGGFGGELFF
TGTGCCAGCAGTTTCGCAGGGGGCTTTGGCGGGGAGCTGTTTTTT
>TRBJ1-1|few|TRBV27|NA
CASPPPEGSEAFF
TGTGCCAGCCCCCCCCCCGAGGGGTCTGAAGCTTTCTTT
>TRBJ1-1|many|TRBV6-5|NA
CASMGNTEAFF
TGTGCCAGCATGGGGAACACTGAAGCTTTCTTT
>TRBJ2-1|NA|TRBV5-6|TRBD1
CASSAGTGDTNEQFF
TGTGCCAGCAGCGCCGGGACAGGGGATACGAATGAGCAGTTCTTC
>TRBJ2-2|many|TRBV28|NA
CASSSYFLGGTAGELFF
TGTGCCAGCAGTTCCTACTTCTTGGGGGGGACAGCCGGGGAGCTGTTTTTT
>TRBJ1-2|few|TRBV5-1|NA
CASTGDYGYTF
TGCGCCAGCACCGGGGACTATGGCTACACCTTC
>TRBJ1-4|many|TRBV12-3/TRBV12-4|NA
CASSSKEKLFF
TGTGCCAGCAGTTCGAAAGAAAAACTGTTTTTT
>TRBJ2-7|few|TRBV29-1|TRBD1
CSVERDRGPSSYEQYF
TGCAGCGTTGAAAGGGACAGGGGCCCGAGCTCCTACGAGCAGTACTTC
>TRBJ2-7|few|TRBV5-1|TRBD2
CASSPPRAGGPGEQYF
TGCGCCAGCAGCCCTCCCCGGGCGGGAGGGCCAGGTGAGCAGTACTTC
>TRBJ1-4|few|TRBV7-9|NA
CASSRVRGNEKLFF
TGTGCCAGCAGTCGGGTTCGAGGTAATGAAAAACTGTTTTTT
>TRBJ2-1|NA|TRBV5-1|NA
CASSLASDSYNEQFF
TGCGCCAGCAGCTTGGCAAGTGATTCCTACAATGAGCAGTTCTTC
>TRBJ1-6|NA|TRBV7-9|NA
CASSLEDSPLHF
TGTGCCAGCAGCTTAGAGGACTCACCCCTCCACTTT
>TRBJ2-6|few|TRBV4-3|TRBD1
CASSQGTGSSGANVLTF
TGCGCCAGCAGCCAAGGGACAGGGAGCTCTGGGGCCAACGTCCTGACTTTC
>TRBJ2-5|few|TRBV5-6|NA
CASSFRLGPVYETQYF
TGTGCCAGCAGTTTTCGGCTGGGTCCGGTTTATGAGACCCAGTACTTC
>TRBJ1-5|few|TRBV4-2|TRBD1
CASSQRRDSYQPQHF
TGTGCCAGCAGCCAACGGAGGGACAGTTATCAGCCCCAGCATTTT
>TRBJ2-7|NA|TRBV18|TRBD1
CASSPRAPGGIYEQYF
TGTGCTAGCTCCCCTCGCGCGCCAGGGGGTATTTACGAGCAGTACTTC
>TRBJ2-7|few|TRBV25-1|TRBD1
CASSAGTGRVRSYEQYF
TGTGCCAGCAGCGCCGGGACAGGCAGAGTAAGGTCCTACGAGCAGTACTTC
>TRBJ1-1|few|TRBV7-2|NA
CASSRPGAEAFF
TGTGCCAGCAGCCGACCGGGGGCTGAAGCTTTCTTT
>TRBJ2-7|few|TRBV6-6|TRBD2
CASSQGTRAEQYF
TGTGCCAGCAGTCAGGGGACTAGAGCCGAGCAGTACTTC
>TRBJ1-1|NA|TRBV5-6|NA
CASSGITNTEAFF
TGTGCCAGCAGTGGCATTACCAACACTGAAGCTTTCTTT
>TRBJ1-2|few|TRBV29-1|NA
CSATGGRYGYTF
TGCAGCGCGACAGGCGGTCGCTATGGCTACACCTTC
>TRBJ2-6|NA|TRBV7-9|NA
CASSPLEAGANVLTF
TGTGCCAGCAGCCCCCTGGAGGCTGGGGCCAACGTCCTGACTTTC
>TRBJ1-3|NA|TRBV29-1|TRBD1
CSVRGQGIGNTIYF
TGCAGCGTCCGAGGACAGGGGATTGGAAACACCATATATTTT